One and the same sample provided the 5 T cell receptor beta chains below, sequenced in a study of human CD8 memory T cell subsets. Libraries targeted TCR beta using 5' RACE with UMIs. TCRdb processed the 5' RACE reads anew with MiXCR; each CDR3 protein has one entry. The sample shows about 7,900 distinct CDR3 sequences, around 4.2% of them seen only once. Material for sequencing was CD8+ T cells from PBMCs. These receptors came from a human donor in good health.

This clonotype was detected a few times. The V gene is TRBV20-1, the J gene TRBJ2-5; TRBD2 is a possible D gene (5 bases). Per germline, CDR1 DFQATT and CDR2 SNEGSKA (reference sequence). Trimming left V 6 bases short and J 5 bases short, with 13 bases between. The CDR3 totals 12 residues. In nucleotides, the CDR3 is TGCAGTGCCACCCCGTCGGGGGAGACCCAGTACTTC. Its protein product is CSATPSGETQYF.

This clonotype has a count of ten or more. V and J are TRBV5-6 and TRBJ1-1, with D perhaps TRBD1 (5 bases). Trimming cost V 3 bases and J 4 bases, with 10 bases left between them. The CDR3 spans 13 residues. Germline V CDR1 and CDR2: SGHDT, YYEEEE. The CDR3 coding sequence is TGTGCCAGCAGCTCTGGGGGTGTCACTGAAGCTTTCTTT. Encoded protein: CASSSGGVTEAFF.

This clonotype is classed as medium-sized. This chain links TRBV7-2 with TRBJ1-1, with a possible D match to TRBD1 (5 bases). Trimming took 2 bases from V and 10 from J, leaving 23 bases between them. This CDR3 has 16 amino acids. Germline lookup yields CDR1 SGHTA and CDR2 FQGNSA. DNA of the CDR3: TGTGCCAGCAGCTTATCACCGGGACGCCTACTACGGGGAGCTTTCTTT. This gives the protein CASSLSPGRLLRGAFF.

In its sample, this clonotype was seen many times. The chain recombines TRBV7-3 with TRBJ2-1, with 7 bases identical to TRBD2. The CDR3 loop spans 15 amino acids. V trimming: 1 base; J trimming: 7 bases; junction bases outside the gene matches: 7. In germline, CDR1 is SGHTA, CDR2 FQGTGA. CDR3 sequence (DNA): TGTGCCAGCAGCTTAAATCCGGGAGGTGGAAATGAGCAGTTCTTC. This encodes CASSLNPGGGNEQFF.

There are a few counts of this clonotype. The chain links TRBV4-1 to TRBJ2-7; D not resolved. V shed 1 base and J shed 0 bases, with 7 bases lying between them. Germline CDR1 is MGHRA and CDR2 is YSYEKL. CDR3 size: 14 residues. This chain's CDR3 is CASSQVGNSYEQYF. In DNA, the CDR3 is TGCGCCAGCAGCCAAGTTGGGAACTCCTACGAGCAGTACTTC.